The rows below give T cell receptor beta chains drawn from one sample of a study of blood T cell repertoires in COVID-19. Method: immunoSEQ multiplex PCR; TCRdb's copy keeps in-frame clones and lacks some. Of about 190,000 clones in the sample, approximately 86% were seen once. Material for sequencing was peripheral blood. These receptors originate from a man aged 25 to 45 with acute or convalescent COVID-19. The CDR3 runs from the conserved cysteine through the conserved F or W. Fields, in order: clone size, V gene, J gene, D gene, CDR3 DNA, CDR3 protein. The D gene is left open where the match is weak. Not every row has a clone size; where given, it reads once, few, many or a size class.

clone_size: NA; v_call: TRBV24-1; j_call: TRBJ2-5; d_call: NA; cdr3_nt: TGTGCCACCAGTGATTTTGGGCCCGCCGTTTCCACAGGGACCCAGTACTTC; cdr3_aa: CATSDFGPAVSTGTQYF
clone_size: once; v_call: TRBV5-6; j_call: TRBJ1-1; d_call: NA; cdr3_nt: TGTGCCAGCAGCTCAATGAACACTGAAGCTTTCTTT; cdr3_aa: CASSSMNTEAFF
clone_size: NA; v_call: TRBV7-9; j_call: TRBJ2-3; d_call: TRBD2; cdr3_nt: TGTGCCAGCAGCTTAGTGAGGACTAGCGGGAGCACAGATACGCAGTATTTT; cdr3_aa: CASSLVRTSGSTDTQYF
clone_size: once; v_call: TRBV29-1; j_call: TRBJ1-2; d_call: NA; cdr3_nt: TGCAGCGTTGTAAGGACAAACTATGGCTACACCTTC; cdr3_aa: CSVVRTNYGYTF
clone_size: NA; v_call: TRBV30; j_call: TRBJ1-2; d_call: NA; cdr3_nt: TGTGCCTGGACTGGGGCCTACTATGGCTACACCTTC; cdr3_aa: CAWTGAYYGYTF
clone_size: once; v_call: TRBV20-1; j_call: TRBJ2-7; d_call: TRBD1; cdr3_nt: TGCAGCACCGGGACAGCCTACGAGCAGTACTTC; cdr3_aa: CSTGTAYEQYF
clone_size: NA; v_call: TRBV4-1; j_call: TRBJ2-1; d_call: NA; cdr3_nt: TGCGCCAGCAGTCGCGTGGGGGCCCAGGGTGTCAATGAGCAGTTCTTC; cdr3_aa: CASSRVGAQGVNEQFF
clone_size: once; v_call: TRBV7-9; j_call: TRBJ1-1; d_call: TRBD1; cdr3_nt: TGTGCCGCCGGGACAGGGGGCTTTTTAGGCACTGAAGCTTTCTTT; cdr3_aa: CAAGTGGFLGTEAFF
clone_size: NA; v_call: TRBV28; j_call: TRBJ2-1; d_call: NA; cdr3_nt: TGTGCCAGCTCTCTAACCCGGGACAATGAGCAGTTCTTC; cdr3_aa: CASSLTRDNEQFF
clone_size: NA; v_call: TRBV5-1; j_call: TRBJ1-4; d_call: TRBD1; cdr3_nt: TGCGCCAGCAGCGAGACAGGGAGACTTAATGAAAAACTGTTTTTT; cdr3_aa: CASSETGRLNEKLFF
clone_size: once; v_call: TRBV9; j_call: TRBJ1-1; d_call: NA; cdr3_nt: TGTGCCAGCAGCGCCGTAGCCTTGAACACTGAAGCTTTCTTT; cdr3_aa: CASSAVALNTEAFF
clone_size: NA; v_call: TRBV5-1; j_call: TRBJ1-1; d_call: TRBD1; cdr3_nt: TGCGCCAGCAGCTTGGAAGGCAGGGGGTTCACTGAAGCTTTCTTT; cdr3_aa: CASSLEGRGFTEAFF
clone_size: NA; v_call: TRBV28; j_call: TRBJ2-7; d_call: TRBD1; cdr3_nt: TGTGCCAGCAGAAGGGACAGTTCCTTCTACGAGCAGTACTTC; cdr3_aa: CASRRDSSFYEQYF
clone_size: NA; v_call: TRBV5-4; j_call: TRBJ1-6; d_call: TRBD1; cdr3_nt: TGTGCCGGAGGAATGACAGGGTCGGGGTATAATTCACCCCTCCACTTT; cdr3_aa: CAGGMTGSGYNSPLHF
clone_size: NA; v_call: TRBV30; j_call: TRBJ1-5; d_call: TRBD1; cdr3_nt: TGTGCCTGGAGTCCGACAGGGCATCAGCCCCAGCATTTT; cdr3_aa: CAWSPTGHQPQHF
clone_size: NA; v_call: TRBV28; j_call: TRBJ1-5; d_call: NA; cdr3_nt: TGTGCCAGCAGACTAGACACAATCAAGCCCCAGCATTTT; cdr3_aa: CASRLDTIKPQHF
clone_size: NA; v_call: TRBV6-5; j_call: TRBJ2-7; d_call: TRBD1; cdr3_nt: TGTGCCAGCAGTAAACGGGACAGGGCCCCTTGGTTC; cdr3_aa: CASSKRDRAPWF
clone_size: NA; v_call: TRBV30; j_call: TRBJ1-3; d_call: NA; cdr3_nt: TGTGCCTGGAGTGTACTGGAGGGACGCTCTGGAAACACCATATATTTT; cdr3_aa: CAWSVLEGRSGNTIYF
clone_size: few; v_call: TRBV14; j_call: TRBJ2-1; d_call: NA; cdr3_nt: TGTGCCAGCAGCGCTTCAGTCAGGGCCTCTCCGTTCTTC; cdr3_aa: CASSASVRASPFF
clone_size: NA; v_call: TRBV11-2; j_call: TRBJ1-1; d_call: NA; cdr3_nt: TGTGCCAGCAGCTTAGCATTACAGGGAGACACTGAAGCTTTCTTT; cdr3_aa: CASSLALQGDTEAFF
clone_size: once; v_call: TRBV2; j_call: TRBJ2-6; d_call: NA; cdr3_nt: TGTGCCAGCAGTCCTGATAGCTCTGGGGCCAACGTCCTGACTTTC; cdr3_aa: CASSPDSSGANVLTF
clone_size: NA; v_call: TRBV11-2; j_call: TRBJ2-3; d_call: NA; cdr3_nt: TGTGCCAGCAGCACATGGGGGGTTAGCACAGATACGCAGTATTTT; cdr3_aa: CASSTWGVSTDTQYF
clone_size: NA; v_call: TRBV19; j_call: TRBJ1-2; d_call: NA; cdr3_nt: TGTGCCAGCCGAACAGGCGACCTGTCCGCCTCCTTC; cdr3_aa: CASRTGDLSASF
clone_size: NA; v_call: TRBV7-2; j_call: TRBJ1-2; d_call: NA; cdr3_nt: TGTGCCAGCAGCTTAAGTCCCAGAAACTATGGCTACACCTTC; cdr3_aa: CASSLSPRNYGYTF
clone_size: NA; v_call: TRBV5-1; j_call: TRBJ1-3; d_call: NA; cdr3_nt: TGCGCCAGCAGCTTAAGTGGGGGCGGAAACACCATATATTTT; cdr3_aa: CASSLSGGGNTIYF
clone_size: NA; v_call: TRBV25-1; j_call: TRBJ2-3; d_call: NA; cdr3_nt: TGTGCCAGCAGCCAAGAGGGTAGCACAGATACGCAGTATTTT; cdr3_aa: CASSQEGSTDTQYF
clone_size: NA; v_call: TRBV2; j_call: TRBJ2-7; d_call: TRBD2; cdr3_nt: TGTGCCAGCAGTGATGGGGGGGGGACGGAGAACCGAAGCTCCTACGAGCAGTACTTC; cdr3_aa: CASSDGGGTENRSSYEQYF
clone_size: NA; v_call: TRBV19; j_call: TRBJ1-1; d_call: NA; cdr3_nt: TGTGCCAGTAGTACGCTGGAACCTGTAAGAGGGGGCACTGAAGCTTTCTTT; cdr3_aa: CASSTLEPVRGGTEAFF
clone_size: NA; v_call: TRBV27; j_call: TRBJ1-2; d_call: TRBD1; cdr3_nt: TGTGCCAGCAGGAAGTCCGGGACAGTATACACTAACTATGGCTACACCTTC; cdr3_aa: CASRKSGTVYTNYGYTF
clone_size: NA; v_call: TRBV18; j_call: TRBJ2-1; d_call: NA; cdr3_nt: TGTGCCAGCTCACCACCGCGGGGCCCTAACAATGAGCAGTTCTTC; cdr3_aa: CASSPPRGPNNEQFF
clone_size: NA; v_call: TRBV6-5; j_call: TRBJ1-2; d_call: TRBD1; cdr3_nt: TGTGCCAGTTCGGACAGGGACGGCTACACCTTC; cdr3_aa: CASSDRDGYTF
clone_size: NA; v_call: TRBV9; j_call: TRBJ2-1; d_call: NA; cdr3_nt: TGTGCCAGCAGCGTGTTTGGGGCCGTATACAATGAGCAGTTCTTC; cdr3_aa: CASSVFGAVYNEQFF
clone_size: NA; v_call: TRBV19; j_call: TRBJ2-7; d_call: TRBD2; cdr3_nt: TGTGCCAGTAGTATTCAGGCGGGAGGGAGGTACGAGCAGTACTTC; cdr3_aa: CASSIQAGGRYEQYF
clone_size: NA; v_call: TRBV10-3; j_call: TRBJ1-1; d_call: NA; cdr3_nt: TGTGCCGTAGCAAGGGGTCAAGGGGAAGATGGGGCTTTCTTT; cdr3_aa: CAVARGQGEDGAFF
clone_size: NA; v_call: TRBV6-6; j_call: TRBJ2-2; d_call: NA; cdr3_nt: TGTGCCAGCCTCCGGGACTCCTCGGCCGGGGAGCTGTTTTTT; cdr3_aa: CASLRDSSAGELFF
clone_size: NA; v_call: TRBV30; j_call: TRBJ2-1; d_call: TRBD2; cdr3_nt: TGTGCCTGTTACTCTAGCGGGAGCTACAATGAGCAGTTCTTC; cdr3_aa: CACYSSGSYNEQFF
clone_size: NA; v_call: TRBV18; j_call: TRBJ2-7; d_call: TRBD2; cdr3_nt: TGTGCCAGCTCACGGCCGGGACTAGCTTACGAGCAGTACTTC; cdr3_aa: CASSRPGLAYEQYF
clone_size: NA; v_call: TRBV7-3; j_call: TRBJ1-2; d_call: TRBD1; cdr3_nt: TGTGCCAGCAGCTTAACCGGGACAGGGGAAGGCTACACCTTC; cdr3_aa: CASSLTGTGEGYTF
clone_size: NA; v_call: TRBV28; j_call: TRBJ1-3; d_call: NA; cdr3_nt: TGTGCCAGCAGTTTAGGGAGCTCTGGAAACACCATATATTTT; cdr3_aa: CASSLGSSGNTIYF
clone_size: NA; v_call: TRBV18; j_call: TRBJ2-7; d_call: NA; cdr3_nt: TGTGCCAGCTCACCAATCCGAGGAGGTTTGGCCTACGAGCAGTACTTC; cdr3_aa: CASSPIRGGLAYEQYF
clone_size: NA; v_call: TRBV2; j_call: TRBJ1-2; d_call: NA; cdr3_nt: TGTGCCAGCCAGCAGGTGTTTGCTGGCTACACCTTC; cdr3_aa: CASQQVFAGYTF
clone_size: NA; v_call: TRBV19; j_call: TRBJ2-7; d_call: TRBD1; cdr3_nt: TGTGCCAGTAGTATCAGGGACAGGGGATCCCACGAGCAGTACTTC; cdr3_aa: CASSIRDRGSHEQYF
clone_size: NA; v_call: TRBV29-1; j_call: TRBJ2-1; d_call: NA; cdr3_nt: TGCAGCGTTCGGGTAGGACTCTTCGGTGAGCAGTTCTTC; cdr3_aa: CSVRVGLFGEQFF
clone_size: NA; v_call: TRBV28; j_call: TRBJ2-7; d_call: TRBD1; cdr3_nt: TGTGCCAGCAGCCCGAGCCAGACAGGGGCCCACGAGCAGTACTTC; cdr3_aa: CASSPSQTGAHEQYF
clone_size: NA; v_call: TRBV27; j_call: TRBJ1-1; d_call: TRBD1; cdr3_nt: TGTGCCAGCAGTCAGAACCGGGACAGGAGGTACATGAACACTGAAGCTTTCTTT; cdr3_aa: CASSQNRDRRYMNTEAFF
clone_size: NA; v_call: TRBV19; j_call: TRBJ2-5; d_call: TRBD2; cdr3_nt: TGTGCCAGTAGTAGCAATAGCGGGGGGCCCATGGTAGGGACCCAGTACTTC; cdr3_aa: CASSSNSGGPMVGTQYF
clone_size: NA; v_call: TRBV15; j_call: TRBJ2-7; d_call: NA; cdr3_nt: TGTGCCACCAGCAGAGATTACGGTACGGGGTTCGACGAGCAGTACTTC; cdr3_aa: CATSRDYGTGFDEQYF
clone_size: NA; v_call: TRBV20-1; j_call: TRBJ2-7; d_call: NA; cdr3_nt: TGCAGTGCTAGTCTAGCTGGTAAATCCGAGCAGTACTTC; cdr3_aa: CSASLAGKSEQYF
clone_size: many; v_call: TRBV6-1; j_call: TRBJ2-1; d_call: TRBD2; cdr3_nt: TGTGCCAGCAGTGATCTAGCGGGCTCCTACAATGAGCAGTTCTTC; cdr3_aa: CASSDLAGSYNEQFF
clone_size: NA; v_call: TRBV27; j_call: TRBJ2-3; d_call: TRBD2; cdr3_nt: TGTGCCAGCAGTTTTGTCCCCCCGACTAGCGGGGGGGGAGATACGCAGTATTTT; cdr3_aa: CASSFVPPTSGGGDTQYF
clone_size: NA; v_call: TRBV19; j_call: TRBJ2-3; d_call: NA; cdr3_nt: TGTGCCAGTAGTATAGGGAGACAGAGCACAGATACGCAGTATTTT; cdr3_aa: CASSIGRQSTDTQYF
clone_size: NA; v_call: TRBV11-2; j_call: TRBJ2-7; d_call: NA; cdr3_nt: TGTGCCAGCAGCCGATCCCGGGACTACGAGCAGTACTTC; cdr3_aa: CASSRSRDYEQYF
clone_size: NA; v_call: TRBV15; j_call: TRBJ1-3; d_call: TRBD1; cdr3_nt: TGTGCCACCAGCAGATTTTACGTTGGGCCCGAAACAGGGGCTGGAAACACCATATATTTT; cdr3_aa: CATSRFYVGPETGAGNTIYF
clone_size: NA; v_call: TRBV5-4; j_call: TRBJ2-7; d_call: NA; cdr3_nt: TGTGCCAGCAGCTACGGAGGACCCGAGGGGCAGTACTTC; cdr3_aa: CASSYGGPEGQYF
clone_size: NA; v_call: TRBV7-2; j_call: TRBJ1-5; d_call: NA; cdr3_nt: TGTGCCAGCAGCTTAAACACAGGGTGGGAGCAGCCCCAGCATTTT; cdr3_aa: CASSLNTGWEQPQHF
clone_size: NA; v_call: TRBV28; j_call: TRBJ2-7; d_call: TRBD1; cdr3_nt: TGTGCCAGCAGCCATGACAGGGTCTATTCCTACGAGCAGTACTTC; cdr3_aa: CASSHDRVYSYEQYF
clone_size: NA; v_call: TRBV5-6; j_call: TRBJ2-7; d_call: NA; cdr3_nt: TGTGCCAGCAGCCACTCCTACGAGCAGTACTTC; cdr3_aa: CASSHSYEQYF
clone_size: NA; v_call: TRBV24-1; j_call: TRBJ2-1; d_call: TRBD2; cdr3_nt: TGTGCCACCGACCCCGGGACTAGCGGCTACAATGAGCAGTTCTTC; cdr3_aa: CATDPGTSGYNEQFF